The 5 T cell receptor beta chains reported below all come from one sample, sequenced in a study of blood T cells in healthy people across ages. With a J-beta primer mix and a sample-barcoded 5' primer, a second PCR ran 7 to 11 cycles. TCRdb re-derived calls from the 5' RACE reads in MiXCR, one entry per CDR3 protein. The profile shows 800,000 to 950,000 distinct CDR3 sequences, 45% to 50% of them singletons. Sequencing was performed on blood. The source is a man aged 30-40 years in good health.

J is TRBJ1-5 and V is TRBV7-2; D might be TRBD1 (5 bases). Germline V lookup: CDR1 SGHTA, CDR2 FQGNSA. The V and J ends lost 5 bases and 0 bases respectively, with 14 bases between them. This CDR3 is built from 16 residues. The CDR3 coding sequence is TGTGCCAGCAGCGTGGTGGGGGTTGATAGCAATCAGCCCCAGCATTTT. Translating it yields CASSVVGVDSNQPQHF.

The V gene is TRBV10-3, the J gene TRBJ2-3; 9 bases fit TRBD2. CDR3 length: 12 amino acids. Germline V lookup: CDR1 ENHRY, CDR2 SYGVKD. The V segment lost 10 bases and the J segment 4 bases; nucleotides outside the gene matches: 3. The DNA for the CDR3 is TGTGCCACCGGACTAGCGCCAGATACGCAGTATTTT. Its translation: CATGLAPDTQYF.

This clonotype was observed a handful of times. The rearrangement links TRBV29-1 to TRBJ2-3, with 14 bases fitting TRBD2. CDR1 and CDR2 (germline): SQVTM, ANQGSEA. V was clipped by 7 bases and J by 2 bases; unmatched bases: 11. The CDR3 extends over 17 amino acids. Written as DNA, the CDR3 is TGCAGCGCGGGGACTAGCGGGAGCACCTACTCCACAGATACGCAGTATTTT. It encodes CSAGTSGSTYSTDTQYF.

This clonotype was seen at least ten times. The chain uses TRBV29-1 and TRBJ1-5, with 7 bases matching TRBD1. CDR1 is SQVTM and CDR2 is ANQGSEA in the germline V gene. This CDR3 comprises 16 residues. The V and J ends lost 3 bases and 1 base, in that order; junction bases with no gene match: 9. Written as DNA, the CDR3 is TGCAGCGTTGATCATAGGAGACAGGGCAGCAATCAGCCCCAGCATTTT. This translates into CSVDHRRQGSNQPQHF.

The CDR3 region has the DNA TGTGCCAGCAGCACCCTGACAGGGCTGGACTATGGCTACACCTTC. Protein: CASSTLTGLDYGYTF. The chain links TRBV7-2 to TRBJ1-2; 7 bases fit TRBD1. Germline CDR1 reads SGHTA; CDR2 reads FQGNSA. The CDR3 has 15 residues. V was pared by 5 bases and J by 3 bases, with 9 bases of the junction left unmatched.